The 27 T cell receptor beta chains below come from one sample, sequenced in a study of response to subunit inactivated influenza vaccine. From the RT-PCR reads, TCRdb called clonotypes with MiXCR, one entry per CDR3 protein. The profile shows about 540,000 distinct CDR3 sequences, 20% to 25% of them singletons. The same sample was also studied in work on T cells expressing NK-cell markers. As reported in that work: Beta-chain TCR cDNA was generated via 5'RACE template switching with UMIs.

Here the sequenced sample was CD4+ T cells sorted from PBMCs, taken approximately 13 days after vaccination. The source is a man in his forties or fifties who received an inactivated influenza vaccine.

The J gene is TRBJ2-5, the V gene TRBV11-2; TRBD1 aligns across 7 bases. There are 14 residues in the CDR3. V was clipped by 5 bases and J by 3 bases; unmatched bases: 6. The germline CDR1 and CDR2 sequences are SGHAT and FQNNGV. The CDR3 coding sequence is TGTGCCAGCAGCCTACTGGGACAGAAAGAGACCCAGTACTTC. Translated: CASSLLGQKETQYF.

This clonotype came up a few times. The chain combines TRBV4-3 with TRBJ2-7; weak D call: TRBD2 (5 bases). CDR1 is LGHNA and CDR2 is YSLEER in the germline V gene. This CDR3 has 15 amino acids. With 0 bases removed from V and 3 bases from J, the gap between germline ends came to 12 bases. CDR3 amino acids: CASSQEDSTFYEQYF. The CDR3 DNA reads TGCGCCAGCAGCCAAGAGGACTCAACTTTCTACGAGCAGTACTTC.

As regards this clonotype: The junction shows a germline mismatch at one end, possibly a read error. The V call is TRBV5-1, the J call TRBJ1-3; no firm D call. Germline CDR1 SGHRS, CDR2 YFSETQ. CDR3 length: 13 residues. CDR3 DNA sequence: TGCGCCAGCAGCTCGCTATCTGGAGACACCATATATTTT. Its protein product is CASSSLSGDTIYF.

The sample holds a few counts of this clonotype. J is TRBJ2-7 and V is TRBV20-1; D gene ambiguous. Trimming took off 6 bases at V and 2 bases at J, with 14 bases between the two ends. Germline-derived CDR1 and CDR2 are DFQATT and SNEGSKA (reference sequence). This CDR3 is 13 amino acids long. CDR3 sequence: CSAPPPGTYEQYF. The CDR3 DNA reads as TGCAGTGCCCCGCCTCCCGGAACCTACGAGCAGTACTTC.

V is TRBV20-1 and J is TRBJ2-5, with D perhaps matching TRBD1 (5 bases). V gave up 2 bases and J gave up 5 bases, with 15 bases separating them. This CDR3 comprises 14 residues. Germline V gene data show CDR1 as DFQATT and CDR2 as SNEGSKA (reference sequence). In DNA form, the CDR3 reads TGCAGTGCTAGACGAAAGGGGCAGGTGGAGACCCAGTACTTC. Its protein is CSARRKGQVETQYF.

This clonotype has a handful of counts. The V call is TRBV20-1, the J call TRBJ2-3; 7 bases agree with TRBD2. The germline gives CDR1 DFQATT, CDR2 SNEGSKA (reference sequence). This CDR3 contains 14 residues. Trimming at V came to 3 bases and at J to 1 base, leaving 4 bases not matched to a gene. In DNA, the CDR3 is TGCAGTGCTAGGACTAGCACCGGCACAGATACGCAGTATTTT. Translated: CSARTSTGTDTQYF.

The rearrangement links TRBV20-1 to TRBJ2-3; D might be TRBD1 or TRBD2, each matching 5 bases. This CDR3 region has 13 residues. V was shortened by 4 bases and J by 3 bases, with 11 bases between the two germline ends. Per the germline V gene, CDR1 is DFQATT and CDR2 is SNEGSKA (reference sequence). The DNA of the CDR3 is TGCAGTGCTACGAAGGGGAGAACAGATACGCAGTATTTT. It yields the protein CSATKGRTDTQYF.

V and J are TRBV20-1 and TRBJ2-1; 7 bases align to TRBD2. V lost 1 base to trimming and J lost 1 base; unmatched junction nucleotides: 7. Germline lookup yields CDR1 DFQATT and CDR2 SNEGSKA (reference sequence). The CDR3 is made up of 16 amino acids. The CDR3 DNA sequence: TGCAGTGCTAGAGTGGCCGGGACTAATTCCTACAATGAGCAGTTCTTC. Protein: CSARVAGTNSYNEQFF.

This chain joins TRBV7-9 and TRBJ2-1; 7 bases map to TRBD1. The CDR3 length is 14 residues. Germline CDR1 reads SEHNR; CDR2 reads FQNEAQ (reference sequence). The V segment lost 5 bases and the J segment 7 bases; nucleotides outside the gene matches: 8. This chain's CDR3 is CASSISTGRNEQFF. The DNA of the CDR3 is TGTGCCAGCAGCATATCGACAGGGCGAAATGAGCAGTTCTTC.

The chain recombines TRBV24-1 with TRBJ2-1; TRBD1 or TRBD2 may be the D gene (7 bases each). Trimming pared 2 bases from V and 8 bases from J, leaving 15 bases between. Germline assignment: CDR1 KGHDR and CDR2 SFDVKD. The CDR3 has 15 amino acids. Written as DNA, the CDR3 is TGTGCCACCAGTGATTCGGGCAGGGGGAGGGATGAGCAGTTCTTC. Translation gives CATSDSGRGRDEQFF.

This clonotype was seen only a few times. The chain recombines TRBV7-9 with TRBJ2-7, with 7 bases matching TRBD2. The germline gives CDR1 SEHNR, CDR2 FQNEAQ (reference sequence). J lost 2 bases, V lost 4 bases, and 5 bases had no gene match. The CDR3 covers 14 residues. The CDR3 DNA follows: TGTGCCAGCAGCTACAGCGGGAACCCCTACGAGCAGTACTTC. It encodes CASSYSGNPYEQYF.

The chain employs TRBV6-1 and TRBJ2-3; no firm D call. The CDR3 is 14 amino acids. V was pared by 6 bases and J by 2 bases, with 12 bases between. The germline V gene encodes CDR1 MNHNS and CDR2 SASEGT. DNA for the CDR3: TGTGCCAGCAGCCCTGCGAGTCCCACAGATACGCAGTATTTT. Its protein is CASSPASPTDTQYF.

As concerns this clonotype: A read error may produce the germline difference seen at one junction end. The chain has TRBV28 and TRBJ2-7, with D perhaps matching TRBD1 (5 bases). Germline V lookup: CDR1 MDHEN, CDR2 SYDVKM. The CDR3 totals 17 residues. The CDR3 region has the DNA TGTGCCAACAGTTGGAATCGGTATGGACACTTCTCCTACGAGCAGTACTTC. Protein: CANSWNRYGHFSYEQYF. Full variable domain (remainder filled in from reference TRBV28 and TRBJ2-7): DVKVTQSSRYLVKRTGEKVFLECVQDMDHENMFWYRQDPGLGLRLIYFSYDVKMKEKGDIPEGYSVSREKKERFSLILESASTNQTSMYLCANSWNRYGHFSYEQYFGPGTRLTVT.

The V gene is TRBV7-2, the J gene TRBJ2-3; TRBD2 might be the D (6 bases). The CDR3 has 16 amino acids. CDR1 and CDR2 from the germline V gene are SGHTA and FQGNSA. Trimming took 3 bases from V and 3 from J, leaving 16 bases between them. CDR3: CASSFGSGSFTDTQYF. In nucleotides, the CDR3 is TGTGCCAGCAGCTTTGGTAGCGGTTCCTTTACAGATACGCAGTATTTT.

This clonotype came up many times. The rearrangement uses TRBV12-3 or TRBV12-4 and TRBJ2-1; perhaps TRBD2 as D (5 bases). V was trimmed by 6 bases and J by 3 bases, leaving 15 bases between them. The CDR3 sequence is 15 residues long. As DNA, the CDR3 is TGTGCCAGCAGCACCCCGGGGAATCTCTACAATGAGCAGTTCTTC. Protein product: CASSTPGNLYNEQFF.

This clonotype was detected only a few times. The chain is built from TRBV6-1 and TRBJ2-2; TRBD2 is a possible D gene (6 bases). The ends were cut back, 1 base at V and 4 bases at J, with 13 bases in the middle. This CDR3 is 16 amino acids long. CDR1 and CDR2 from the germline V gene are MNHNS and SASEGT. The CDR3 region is CASSEVGGVFTGELFF. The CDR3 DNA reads TGTGCCAGCAGTGAAGTGGGAGGCGTTTTCACCGGGGAGCTGTTTTTT.

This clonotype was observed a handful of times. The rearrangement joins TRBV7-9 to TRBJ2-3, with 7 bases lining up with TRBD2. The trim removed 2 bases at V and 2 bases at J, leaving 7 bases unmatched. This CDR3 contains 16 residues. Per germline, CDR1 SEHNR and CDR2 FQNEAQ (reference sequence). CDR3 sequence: CASSLWRGKPTDTQYF. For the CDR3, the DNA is TGTGCCAGCAGCTTATGGCGGGGGAAACCCACAGATACGCAGTATTTT.

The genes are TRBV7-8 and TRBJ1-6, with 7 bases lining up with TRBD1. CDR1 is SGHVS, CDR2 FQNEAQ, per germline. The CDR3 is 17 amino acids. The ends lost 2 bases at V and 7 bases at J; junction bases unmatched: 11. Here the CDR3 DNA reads TGTGCCAGCAGCTTAACCAGACAGGGCCGGGGAAATTCACCCCTCCACTTT. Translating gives CASSLTRQGRGNSPLHF.

The CDR3 loop is CASSYRTSAYNEQFF. Written as DNA, the CDR3 is TGCGCCAGCAGCTATCGGACTAGCGCATACAATGAGCAGTTCTTC. This chain links TRBV5-1 with TRBJ2-1, with 9 bases aligning to TRBD2. With 3 bases clipped from V and 4 bases from J, the junction kept 5 bases outside the gene matches. This CDR3 is built from 15 residues. The germline V gene has CDR1 SGHRS and CDR2 YFSETQ.

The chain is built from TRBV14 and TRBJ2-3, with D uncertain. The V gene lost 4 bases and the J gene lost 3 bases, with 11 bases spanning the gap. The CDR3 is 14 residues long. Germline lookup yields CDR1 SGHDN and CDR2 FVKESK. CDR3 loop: CASSPNQRTDTQYF. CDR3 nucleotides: TGTGCCAGCAGCCCGAACCAGAGGACAGATACGCAGTATTTT.

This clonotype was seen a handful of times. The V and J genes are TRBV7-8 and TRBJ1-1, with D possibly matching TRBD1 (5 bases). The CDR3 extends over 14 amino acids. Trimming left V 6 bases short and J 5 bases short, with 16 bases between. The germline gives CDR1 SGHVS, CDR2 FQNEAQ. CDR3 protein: CASSPTRQLTEAFF. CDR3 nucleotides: TGTGCCAGCAGTCCTACTAGACAGCTTACTGAAGCTTTCTTT.

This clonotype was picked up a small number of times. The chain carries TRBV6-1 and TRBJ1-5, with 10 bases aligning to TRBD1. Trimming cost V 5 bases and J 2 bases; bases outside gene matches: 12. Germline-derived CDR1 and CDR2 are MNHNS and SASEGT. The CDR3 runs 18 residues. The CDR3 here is CASSPARDRGFGNQPQHF. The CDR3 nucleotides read TGTGCCAGCAGTCCCGCCCGGGACAGGGGTTTCGGCAATCAGCCCCAGCATTTT.

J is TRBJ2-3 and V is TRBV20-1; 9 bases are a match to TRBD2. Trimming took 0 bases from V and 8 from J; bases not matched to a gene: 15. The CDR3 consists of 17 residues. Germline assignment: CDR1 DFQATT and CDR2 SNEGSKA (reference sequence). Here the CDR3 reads CSARDIGTSGFSGTQYF. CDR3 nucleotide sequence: TGCAGTGCTAGAGATATTGGAACTAGCGGGTTCTCCGGTACGCAGTATTTT.

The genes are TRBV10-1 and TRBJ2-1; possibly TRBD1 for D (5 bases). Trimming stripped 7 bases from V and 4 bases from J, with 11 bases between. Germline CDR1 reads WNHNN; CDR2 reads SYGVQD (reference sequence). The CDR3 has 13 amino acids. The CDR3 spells CASKKDRYNEQFF. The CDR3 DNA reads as TGCGCCAGCAAAAAAGACAGATACAATGAGCAGTTCTTC.

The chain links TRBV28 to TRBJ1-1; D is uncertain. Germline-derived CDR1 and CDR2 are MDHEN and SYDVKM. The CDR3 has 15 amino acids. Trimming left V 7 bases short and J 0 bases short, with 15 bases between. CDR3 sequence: CASISGSGVNTEAFF. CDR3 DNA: TGTGCCAGCATCTCGGGGTCCGGAGTGAACACTGAAGCTTTCTTT.

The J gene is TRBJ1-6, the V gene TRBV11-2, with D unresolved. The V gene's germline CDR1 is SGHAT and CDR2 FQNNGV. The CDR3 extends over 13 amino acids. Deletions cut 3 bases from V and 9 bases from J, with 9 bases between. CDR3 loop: CASSFSEASPLHF. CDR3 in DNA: TGTGCCAGCAGCTTTTCTGAAGCTTCACCCCTCCACTTT.

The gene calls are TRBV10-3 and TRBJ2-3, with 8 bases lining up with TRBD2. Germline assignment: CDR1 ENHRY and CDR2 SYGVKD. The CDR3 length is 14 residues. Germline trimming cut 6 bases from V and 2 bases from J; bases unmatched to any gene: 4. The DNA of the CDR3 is TGTGCCATCAGCCGTAGCGGGATCACAGATACGCAGTATTTT. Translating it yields CAISRSGITDTQYF.